These T cell receptor beta chains were read from a single sample in a study of shared clonotypes between healthy human individuals. Method: immunoSEQ multiplex PCR; TCRdb's copy keeps in-frame clones and lacks some. The table records more than 850,000 clones, 78% of them present only once. Sequencing was carried out using memory CD4+ T cells from PBMCs. These TCRs come from a young man in good health. Some clones in this sample may be carry-over from other donors' samples. The CDR3 runs from the conserved cysteine through the conserved F or W. D genes are given only for firm matches. Part of the rows lack a size; the others show once, few, many or a class for expanded clones.

D	V	size	J	CDR3	DNA
NA	TRBV19	NA	TRBJ1-1	CASSSAVGVTAFF	TGTGCCAGTAGTTCCGCAGTGGGGGTCACAGCTTTCTTT
NA	TRBV2	NA	TRBJ1-2	CASSEVNGYTF	TGTGCCAGCAGTGAGGTCAATGGCTACACCTTC
NA	TRBV19	NA	TRBJ2-5	CASSPGRTWETQYF	TGTGCCAGTAGTCCCGGACGGACTTGGGAGACCCAGTACTTC
NA	TRBV28	NA	TRBJ2-3	CASRTLLLGTDTQYF	TGTGCCAGCAGGACCCTCCTCCTTGGCACAGATACGCAGTATTTT
NA	TRBV9	NA	TRBJ2-3	CASSPQRAVTDTQYF	TGTGCCAGCAGCCCCCAGCGGGCAGTCACAGATACGCAGTATTTT
NA	TRBV5-4	NA	TRBJ2-7	CASSLEGRVYEQYF	TGTGCCAGCAGCTTAGAAGGACGGGTCTACGAGCAGTACTTC
NA	TRBV5-1	once	TRBJ1-3	CASSLPGSTGNTIYF	TGCGCCAGCAGCTTGCCCGGGTCTACGGGAAACACCATATATTTT
NA	TRBV5-8	NA	TRBJ1-2	CASSLGRLNYGYTF	TGTGCCAGCAGCTTGGGACGGCTTAACTATGGCTACACCTTC
NA	TRBV9	NA	TRBJ2-5	CASSTRQWAETQYF	TGTGCCAGCAGCACCCGACAGTGGGCAGAGACCCAGTACTTC
NA	TRBV6-6	NA	TRBJ2-7	CASSSNYEQYF	TGTGCCAGCAGTTCGAACTACGAGCAGTACTTC
TRBD2	TRBV7-3	NA	TRBJ2-1	CASSLTRASGAPHNEQFF	TGTGCCAGCAGCTTAACTAGAGCTAGCGGGGCCCCTCACAATGAGCAGTTCTTC
NA	TRBV6-1	NA	TRBJ1-1	CASSEGVGRLNTEAFF	TGTGCCAGCAGTGAAGGGGTTGGCAGGTTGAACACTGAAGCTTTCTTT
TRBD1	TRBV28	NA	TRBJ2-3	CASSLGQGPDTQYF	TGTGCCAGCAGTTTAGGACAGGGGCCAGATACGCAGTATTTT
NA	TRBV28	once	TRBJ1-4	CASRKGPREKLFF	TGTGCCAGCCGAAAAGGGCCGCGGGAAAAACTGTTTTTT
NA	TRBV6-6	few	TRBJ2-2	CASSYTDFLPGELFF	TGTGCCAGCAGTTACACGGACTTTCTACCCGGGGAGCTGTTTTTT
NA	TRBV7-3	NA	TRBJ2-5	CASSLGGAPIANQYF	TGTGCCAGCAGCTTAGGGGGGGCCCCTATAGCGAACCAGTACTTC
NA	TRBV2	NA	TRBJ2-5	CATMSQGMVETQYF	TGTGCCACCATGAGTCAGGGGATGGTTGAGACCCAGTACTTC
TRBD1	TRBV28	NA	TRBJ2-2	CASSPQGALSGELFF	TGTGCCAGCAGTCCACAGGGGGCTTTAAGCGGGGAGCTGTTTTTT
NA	TRBV5-1	NA	TRBJ1-1	CASSLEGGNEAFF	TGCGCCAGCAGCCTAGAGGGGGGAAATGAAGCTTTCTTT
NA	TRBV7-3	NA	TRBJ1-1	CASRKDGGVSEAFF	TGTGCCAGCAGAAAGGACGGCGGGGTCAGTGAAGCTTTCTTT
NA	TRBV5-5	NA	TRBJ1-4	CASRSHLTNEKLFF	TGTGCCAGCAGAAGTCACCTAACTAATGAAAAACTGTTTTTT
NA	TRBV5-6	NA	TRBJ1-1	CASSLFQLMNTEAFF	TGTGCCAGCAGCTTGTTTCAGCTTATGAACACTGAAGCTTTCTTT
TRBD1	TRBV5-1	NA	TRBJ2-3	CASSQGQVPTDTQYF	TGCGCCAGCAGTCAAGGACAGGTACCCACAGATACGCAGTATTTT
TRBD2	TRBV12-5	NA	TRBJ2-1	CASARTSGTYNEQFF	TGTGCTAGTGCCCGGACTAGCGGGACCTACAATGAGCAGTTCTTC
TRBD2	TRBV4-1	NA	TRBJ2-7	CASSQDFRASGRYEQYF	TGCGCCAGCAGCCAAGATTTTAGGGCTAGCGGGAGATACGAGCAGTACTTC
TRBD2	TRBV30	NA	TRBJ2-3	CAWTSGSSDTQYF	TGTGCCTGGACTAGCGGGAGCTCAGATACGCAGTATTTT
NA	TRBV7-2	few	TRBJ2-3	CASSFTASSDTQYF	TGTGCCAGCAGCTTTACCGCGTCGAGCGATACGCAGTATTTT
NA	TRBV5-1	NA	TRBJ1-4	CASSPRTGEKLFF	TGCGCCAGCAGCCCTCGAACGGGTGAAAAACTGTTTTTT
NA	TRBV30	NA	TRBJ2-1	CAWTVVGRRVEQFF	TGTGCCTGGACGGTTGTGGGGAGACGGGTTGAGCAGTTCTTC
NA	TRBV18	NA	TRBJ1-2	CASSADQGSSYGYTF	TGTGCCAGCTCAGCCGACCAGGGTAGTAGCTATGGCTACACCTTC
NA	TRBV5-6	NA	TRBJ1-2	CASSLWAGVGYTF	TGTGCCAGCAGCTTGTGGGCAGGGGTTGGCTACACCTTC
NA	TRBV6-1	NA	TRBJ2-7	CASSKQGIMNEQYF	TGTGCCAGCAGCAAACAGGGTATCATGAACGAGCAGTACTTC
TRBD1	TRBV6-6	NA	TRBJ1-5	CASRGSGTAGNQPQHF	TGTGCCAGCAGGGGGAGCGGGACAGCAGGTAATCAGCCCCAGCATTTT
NA	TRBV11-2	NA	TRBJ2-2	CASSLVSGSNTGELFF	TGTGCCAGCAGCCTCGTTTCGGGTTCGAACACCGGGGAGCTGTTTTTT
NA	TRBV9	few	TRBJ1-2	CASSARREASGYTF	TGTGCCAGCAGCGCCCGTCGAGAGGCGTCGGGCTACACCTTC
NA	TRBV19	once	TRBJ1-1	CAVKGQRNTEAFF	TGTGCGGTAAAAGGACAGAGGAACACTGAAGCTTTCTTT
NA	TRBV25-1	NA	TRBJ2-5	CASSEYLGGGQETQYF	TGTGCCAGCAGTGAATATTTGGGAGGAGGACAAGAGACCCAGTACTTC